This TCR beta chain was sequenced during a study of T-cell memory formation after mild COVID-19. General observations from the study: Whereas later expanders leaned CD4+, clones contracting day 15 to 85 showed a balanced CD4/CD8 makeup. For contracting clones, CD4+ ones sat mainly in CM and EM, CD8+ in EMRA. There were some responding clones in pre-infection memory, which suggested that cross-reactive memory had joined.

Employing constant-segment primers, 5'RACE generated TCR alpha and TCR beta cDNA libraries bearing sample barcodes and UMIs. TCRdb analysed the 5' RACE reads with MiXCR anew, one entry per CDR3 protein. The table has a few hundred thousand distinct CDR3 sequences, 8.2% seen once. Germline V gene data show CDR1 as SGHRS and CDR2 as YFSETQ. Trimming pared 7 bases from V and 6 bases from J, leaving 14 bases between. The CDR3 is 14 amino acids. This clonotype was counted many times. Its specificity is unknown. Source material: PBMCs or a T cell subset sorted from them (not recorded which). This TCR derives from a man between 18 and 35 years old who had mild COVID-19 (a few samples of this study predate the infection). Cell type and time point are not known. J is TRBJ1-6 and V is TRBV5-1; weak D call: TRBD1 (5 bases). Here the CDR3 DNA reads TGCGCCAGCGGGACCGGGACGGGTAATTCACCCCTCCACTTT. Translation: CASGTGTGNSPLHF.